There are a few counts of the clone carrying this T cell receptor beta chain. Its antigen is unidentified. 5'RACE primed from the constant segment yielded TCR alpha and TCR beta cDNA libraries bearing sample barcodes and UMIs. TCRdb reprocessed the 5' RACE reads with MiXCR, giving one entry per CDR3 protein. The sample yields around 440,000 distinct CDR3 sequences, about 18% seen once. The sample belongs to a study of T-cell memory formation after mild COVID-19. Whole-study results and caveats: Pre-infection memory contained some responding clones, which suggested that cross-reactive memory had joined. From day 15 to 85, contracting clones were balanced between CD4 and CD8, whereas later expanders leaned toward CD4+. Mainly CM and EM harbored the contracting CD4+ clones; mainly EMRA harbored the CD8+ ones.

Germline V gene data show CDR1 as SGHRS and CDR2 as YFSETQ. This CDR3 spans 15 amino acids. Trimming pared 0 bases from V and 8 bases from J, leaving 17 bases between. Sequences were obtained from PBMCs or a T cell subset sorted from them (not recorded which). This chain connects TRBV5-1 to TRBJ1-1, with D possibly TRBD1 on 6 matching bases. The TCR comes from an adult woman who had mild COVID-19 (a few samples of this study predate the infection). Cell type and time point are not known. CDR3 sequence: CASSLAGDRLGEAFF. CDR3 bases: TGCGCCAGCAGCTTGGCAGGGGATCGGTTAGGGGAAGCTTTCTTT. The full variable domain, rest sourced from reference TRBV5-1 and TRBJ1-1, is KAGVTQTPRYLIKTRGQQVTLSCSPISGHRSVSWYQQTPGQGLQFLFEYFSETQRNKGNFPGRFSGRQFSNSRSEMNVSTLELGDSALYLCASSLAGDRLGEAFFGQGTRLTVV.